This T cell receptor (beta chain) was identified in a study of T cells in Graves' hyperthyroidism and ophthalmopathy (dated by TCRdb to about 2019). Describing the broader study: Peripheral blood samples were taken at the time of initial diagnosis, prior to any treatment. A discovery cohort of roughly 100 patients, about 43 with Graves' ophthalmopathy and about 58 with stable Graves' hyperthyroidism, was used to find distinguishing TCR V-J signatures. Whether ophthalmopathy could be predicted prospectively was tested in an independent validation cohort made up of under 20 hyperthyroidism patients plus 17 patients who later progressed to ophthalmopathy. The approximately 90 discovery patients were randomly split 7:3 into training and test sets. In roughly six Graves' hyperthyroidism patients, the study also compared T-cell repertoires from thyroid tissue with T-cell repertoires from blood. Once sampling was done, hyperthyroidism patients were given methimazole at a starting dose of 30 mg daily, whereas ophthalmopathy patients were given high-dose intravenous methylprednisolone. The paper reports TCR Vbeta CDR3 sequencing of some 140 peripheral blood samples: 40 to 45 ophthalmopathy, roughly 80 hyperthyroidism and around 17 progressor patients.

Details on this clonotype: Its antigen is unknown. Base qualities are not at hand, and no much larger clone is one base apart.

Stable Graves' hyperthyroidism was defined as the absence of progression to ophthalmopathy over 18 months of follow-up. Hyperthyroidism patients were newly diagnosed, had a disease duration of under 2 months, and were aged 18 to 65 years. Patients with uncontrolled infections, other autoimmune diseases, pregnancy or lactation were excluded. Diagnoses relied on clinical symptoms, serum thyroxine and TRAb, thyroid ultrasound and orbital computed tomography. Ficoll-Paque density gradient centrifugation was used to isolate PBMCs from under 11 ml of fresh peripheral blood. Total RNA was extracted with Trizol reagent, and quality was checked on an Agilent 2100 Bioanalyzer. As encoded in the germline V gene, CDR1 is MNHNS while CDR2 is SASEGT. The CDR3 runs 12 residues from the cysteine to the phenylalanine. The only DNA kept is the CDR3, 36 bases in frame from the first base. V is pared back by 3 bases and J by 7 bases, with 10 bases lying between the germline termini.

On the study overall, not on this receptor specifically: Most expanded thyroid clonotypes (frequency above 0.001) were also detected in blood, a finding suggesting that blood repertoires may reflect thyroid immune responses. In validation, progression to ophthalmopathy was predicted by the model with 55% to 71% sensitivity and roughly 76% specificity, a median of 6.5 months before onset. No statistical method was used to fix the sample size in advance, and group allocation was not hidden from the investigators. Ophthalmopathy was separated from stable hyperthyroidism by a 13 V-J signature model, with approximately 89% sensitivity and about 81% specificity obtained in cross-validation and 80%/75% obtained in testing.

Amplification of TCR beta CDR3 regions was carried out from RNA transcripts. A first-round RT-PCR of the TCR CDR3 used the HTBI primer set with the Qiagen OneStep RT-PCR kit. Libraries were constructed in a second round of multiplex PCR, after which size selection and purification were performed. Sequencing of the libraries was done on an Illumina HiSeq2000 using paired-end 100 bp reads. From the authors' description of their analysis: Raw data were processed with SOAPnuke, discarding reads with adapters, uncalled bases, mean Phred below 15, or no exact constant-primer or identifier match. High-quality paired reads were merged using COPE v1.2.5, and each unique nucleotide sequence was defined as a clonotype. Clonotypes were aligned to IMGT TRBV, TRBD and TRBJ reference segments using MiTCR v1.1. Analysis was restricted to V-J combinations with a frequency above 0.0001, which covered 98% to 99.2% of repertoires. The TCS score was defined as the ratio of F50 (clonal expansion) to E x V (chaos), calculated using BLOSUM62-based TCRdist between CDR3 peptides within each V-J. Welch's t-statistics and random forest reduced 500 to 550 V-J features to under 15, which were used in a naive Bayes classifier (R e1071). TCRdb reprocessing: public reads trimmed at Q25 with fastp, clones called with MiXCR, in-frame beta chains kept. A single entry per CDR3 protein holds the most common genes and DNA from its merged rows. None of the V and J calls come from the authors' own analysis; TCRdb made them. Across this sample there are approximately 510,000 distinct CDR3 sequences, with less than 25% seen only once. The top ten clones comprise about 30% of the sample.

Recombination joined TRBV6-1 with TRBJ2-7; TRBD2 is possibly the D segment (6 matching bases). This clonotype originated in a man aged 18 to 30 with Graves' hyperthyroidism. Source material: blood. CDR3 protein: CASSDPGGEQYF. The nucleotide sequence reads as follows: TGTGCCAGCAGTGACCCCGGGGGAGAGCAGTACTTC.